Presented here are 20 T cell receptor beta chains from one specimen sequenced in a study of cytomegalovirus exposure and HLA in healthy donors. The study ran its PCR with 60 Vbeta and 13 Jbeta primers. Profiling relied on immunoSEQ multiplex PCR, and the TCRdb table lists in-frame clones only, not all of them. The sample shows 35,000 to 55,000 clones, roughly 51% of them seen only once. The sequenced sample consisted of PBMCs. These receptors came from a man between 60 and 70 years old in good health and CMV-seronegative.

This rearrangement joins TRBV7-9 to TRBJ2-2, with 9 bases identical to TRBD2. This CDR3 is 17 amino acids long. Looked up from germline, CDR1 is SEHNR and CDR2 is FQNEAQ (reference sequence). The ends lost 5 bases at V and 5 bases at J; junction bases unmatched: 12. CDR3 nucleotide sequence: TGTGCCAGCAGCCCCTTAGCGGGAGAGGCGGGTACCGGGGAGCTGTTTTTT. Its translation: CASSPLAGEAGTGELFF. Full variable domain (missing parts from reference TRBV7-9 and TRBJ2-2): DTGVSQNPRHKITKRGQNVTFRCDPISEHNRLYWYRQTLGQGPEFLTYFQNEAQLEKSRLLSDRFSAERPKGSFSTLEIQRTEQGDSAMYLCASSPLAGEAGTGELFFGEGSRLTVL.

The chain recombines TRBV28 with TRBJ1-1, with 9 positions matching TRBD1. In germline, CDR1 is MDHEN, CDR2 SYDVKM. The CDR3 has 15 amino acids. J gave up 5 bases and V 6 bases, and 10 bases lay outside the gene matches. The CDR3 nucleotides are TGTGCCAGCAGCCCCTCCGGGACAGGGCGGACTGAAGCTTTCTTT. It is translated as CASSPSGTGRTEAFF.

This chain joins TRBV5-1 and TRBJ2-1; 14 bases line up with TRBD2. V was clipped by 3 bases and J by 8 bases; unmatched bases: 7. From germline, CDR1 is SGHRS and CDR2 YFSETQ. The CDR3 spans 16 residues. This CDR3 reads CASSSRLAGGLDEQFF. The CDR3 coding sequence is TGCGCCAGCAGCTCGCGACTAGCGGGAGGGCTAGATGAGCAGTTCTTC.

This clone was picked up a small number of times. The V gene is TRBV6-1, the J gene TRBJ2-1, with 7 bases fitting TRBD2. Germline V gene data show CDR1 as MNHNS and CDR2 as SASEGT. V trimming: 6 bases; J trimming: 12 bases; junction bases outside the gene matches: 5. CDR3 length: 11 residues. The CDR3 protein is CASRLASGQFF. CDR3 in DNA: TGTGCCAGCAGACTAGCGTCAGGGCAGTTCTTC.

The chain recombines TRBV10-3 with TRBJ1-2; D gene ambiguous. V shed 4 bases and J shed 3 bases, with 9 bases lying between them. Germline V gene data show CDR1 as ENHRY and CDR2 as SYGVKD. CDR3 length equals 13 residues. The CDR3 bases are TGTGCCATCAGTGGGAAAGGAGACTATGGCTACACCTTC. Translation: CAISGKGDYGYTF.

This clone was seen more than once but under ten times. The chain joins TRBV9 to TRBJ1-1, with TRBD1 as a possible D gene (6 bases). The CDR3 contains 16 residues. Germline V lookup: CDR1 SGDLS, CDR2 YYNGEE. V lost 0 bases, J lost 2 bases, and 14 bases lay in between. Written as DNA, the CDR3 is TGTGCCAGCAGCGTAGTTGCAGGGGATAGCAACACTGAAGCTTTCTTT. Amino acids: CASSVVAGDSNTEAFF.

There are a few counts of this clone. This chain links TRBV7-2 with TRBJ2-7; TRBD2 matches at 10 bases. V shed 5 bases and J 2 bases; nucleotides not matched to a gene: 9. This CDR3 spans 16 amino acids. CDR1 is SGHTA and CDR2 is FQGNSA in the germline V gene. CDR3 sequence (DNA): TGTGCCAGCAGCGCGATACTAGCGGGATATACCTACGAGCAGTACTTC. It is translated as CASSAILAGYTYEQYF.

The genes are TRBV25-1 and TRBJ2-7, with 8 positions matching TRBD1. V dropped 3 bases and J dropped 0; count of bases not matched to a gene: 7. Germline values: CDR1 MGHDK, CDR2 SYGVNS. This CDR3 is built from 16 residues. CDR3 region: CASSDPAGTGSYEQYF. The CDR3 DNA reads TGTGCCAGCAGTGACCCCGCCGGGACAGGCTCCTACGAGCAGTACTTC.

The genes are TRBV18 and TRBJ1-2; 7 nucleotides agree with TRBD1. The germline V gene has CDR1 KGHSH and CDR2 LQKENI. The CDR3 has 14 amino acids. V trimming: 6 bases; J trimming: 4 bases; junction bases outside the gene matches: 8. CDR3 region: CASSQGTDLYGYTF. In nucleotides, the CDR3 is TGTGCCAGCTCTCAGGGGACAGACCTCTATGGCTACACCTTC. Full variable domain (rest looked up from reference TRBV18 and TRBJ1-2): NAGVMQNPRHLVRRRGQEARLRCSPMKGHSHVYWYRQLPEEGLKFMVYLQKENIIDESGMPKERFSAEFPKEGPSILRIQQVVRGDSAAYFCASSQGTDLYGYTFGSGTRLTVV.

The CDR3 spells CASSSLAGASFEQFF. The CDR3, as DNA: TGCGCCAGCAGCTCCTTAGCGGGAGCAAGCTTTGAGCAGTTCTTC. V is TRBV5-1 and J is TRBJ2-1, with 9 nucleotides matching TRBD2. Trimming took 3 bases from V and 9 from J; bases not matched to a gene: 10. From germline, CDR1 is SGHRS and CDR2 YFSETQ. The CDR3 runs 15 residues.

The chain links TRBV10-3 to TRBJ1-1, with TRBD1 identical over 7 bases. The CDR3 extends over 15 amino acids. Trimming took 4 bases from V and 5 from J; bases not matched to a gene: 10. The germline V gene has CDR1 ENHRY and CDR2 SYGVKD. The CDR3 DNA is TGTGCCATCAGTGGGCAGGGGGGTGGGGGAACTGAAGCTTTCTTT. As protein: CAISGQGGGGTEAFF.

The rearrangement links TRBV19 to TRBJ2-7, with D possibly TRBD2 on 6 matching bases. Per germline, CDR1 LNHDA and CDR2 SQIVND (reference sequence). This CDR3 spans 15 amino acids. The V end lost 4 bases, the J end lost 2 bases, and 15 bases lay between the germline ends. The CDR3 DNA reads TGTGCCAGTAGTAATATAGGACGGGGGACCTACGAGCAGTACTTC. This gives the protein CASSNIGRGTYEQYF. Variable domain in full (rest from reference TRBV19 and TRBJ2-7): DGGITQSPKYLFRKEGQNVTLSCEQNLNHDAMYWYRQDPGQGLRLIYYSQIVNDFQKGDIAEGYSVSREKKESFPLTVTSAQKNPTAFYLCASSNIGRGTYEQYFGPGTRLTVT.

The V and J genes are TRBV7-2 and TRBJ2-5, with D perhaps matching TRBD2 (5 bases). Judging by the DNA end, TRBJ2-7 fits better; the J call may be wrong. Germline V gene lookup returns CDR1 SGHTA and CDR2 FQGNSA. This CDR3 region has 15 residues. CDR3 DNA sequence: TGTGCTACCCAGATGGAGGCGGCGGCCTCCTACGAGCAGTACTTC. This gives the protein CATQMEAAASYEQYF.

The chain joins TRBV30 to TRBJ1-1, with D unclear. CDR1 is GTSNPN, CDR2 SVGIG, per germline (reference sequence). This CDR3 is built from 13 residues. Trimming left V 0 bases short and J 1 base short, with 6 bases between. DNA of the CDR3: TGTGCCTGGAGTGTACTCTCGAACACTGAAGCTTTCTTT. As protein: CAWSVLSNTEAFF.

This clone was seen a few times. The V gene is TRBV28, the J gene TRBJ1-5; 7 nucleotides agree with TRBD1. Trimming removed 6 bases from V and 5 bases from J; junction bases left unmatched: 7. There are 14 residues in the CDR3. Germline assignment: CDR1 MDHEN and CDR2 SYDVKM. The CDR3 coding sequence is TGTGCCAGCAGGGAGGGGGCTGAGGATCAGCCCCAGCATTTT. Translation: CASREGAEDQPQHF.

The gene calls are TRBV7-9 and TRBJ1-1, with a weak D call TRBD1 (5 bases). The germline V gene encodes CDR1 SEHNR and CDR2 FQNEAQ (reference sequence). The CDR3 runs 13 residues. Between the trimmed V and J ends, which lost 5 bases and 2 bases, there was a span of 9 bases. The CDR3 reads CASSPQGNTEAFF. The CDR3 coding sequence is TGTGCCAGCAGCCCCCAGGGAAACACTGAAGCTTTCTTT.

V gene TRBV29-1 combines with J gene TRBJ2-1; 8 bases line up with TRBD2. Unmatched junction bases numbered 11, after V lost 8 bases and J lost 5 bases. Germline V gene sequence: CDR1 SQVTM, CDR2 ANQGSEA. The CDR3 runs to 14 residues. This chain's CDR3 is CSHGSGIRNNEQFF. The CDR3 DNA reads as TGCAGCCACGGTAGCGGGATTAGGAACAATGAGCAGTTCTTC.

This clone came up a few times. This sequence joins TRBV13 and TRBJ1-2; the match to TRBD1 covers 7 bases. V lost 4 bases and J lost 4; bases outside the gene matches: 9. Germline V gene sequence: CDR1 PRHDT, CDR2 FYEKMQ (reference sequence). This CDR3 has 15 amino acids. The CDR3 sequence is CASSSRTGDSYGYTF. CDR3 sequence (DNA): TGTGCCAGCAGCTCTCGGACAGGAGACTCCTATGGCTACACCTTC.

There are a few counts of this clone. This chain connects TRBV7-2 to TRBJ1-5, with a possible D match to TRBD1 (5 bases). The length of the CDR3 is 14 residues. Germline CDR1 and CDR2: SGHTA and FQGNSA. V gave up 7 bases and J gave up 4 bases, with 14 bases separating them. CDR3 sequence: CASTSAGGNQPQHF. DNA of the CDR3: TGTGCCAGCACCTCAGCGGGGGGAAATCAGCCCCAGCATTTT.

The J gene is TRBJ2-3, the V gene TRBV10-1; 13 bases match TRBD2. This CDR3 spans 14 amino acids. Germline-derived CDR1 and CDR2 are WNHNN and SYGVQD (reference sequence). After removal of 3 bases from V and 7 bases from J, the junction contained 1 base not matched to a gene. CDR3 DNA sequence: TGCGCCAGCAGTGAACTAGCGGGAGGGAATACGCAGTATTTT. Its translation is CASSELAGGNTQYF.